At least ten counts were recorded for the clone carrying this T cell receptor (beta chain). These data are taken from a study of early T cells in non-severe SARS-CoV-2 infection. Overall study: Investigators sequenced bulk RNA drawn from unsorted whole blood, and chains remained unpaired.

The protocol attached unique molecular identifiers to individual cDNA molecules. TCRdb fed the 5' RACE reads into MiXCR, producing one record per CDR3 protein. The table shows 55,000 to 70,000 distinct CDR3 sequences, with approximately 9.3% occurring only once. The clonotype comes from an adult who was a healthcare worker with PCR-confirmed SARS-CoV-2 infection or an uninfected control (not recorded which). The sequenced sample was whole blood.

This CDR3 is CASSWGALEQFF. In nucleotides, the CDR3 is TGCGCCAGCAGCTGGGGGGCCCTTGAGCAGTTCTTC. The chain links TRBV5-1 to TRBJ2-1; perhaps D is TRBD1 or TRBD2 (6 bases each). Trimming shortened V by 3 bases and J by 9 bases, and 10 bases separated the two germline ends. The CDR3 is 12 residues long. The germline V gene encodes CDR1 SGHRS and CDR2 YFSETQ.